This T cell receptor (beta chain) was sequenced for a study of HIV-infected patients and healthy controls. A single record per CDR3 protein comes from TCRdb applying MiXCR to the 5' RACE reads. This sample yields around 58,000 distinct CDR3 sequences, of which over 15% are seen a single time; about 1.5% belongs to the top ten. This clonotype was counted at least ten times. Sequencing was performed on CD4+ T cells from blood. This receptor was obtained from a human donor in good health.

Here the CDR3 DNA reads TGCGCCAGCAGGCCTTCTACAGGGGGCGGAAACACCGGGGAGCTGTTTTTT. As protein: CASRPSTGGGNTGELFF. V is TRBV5-1 and J is TRBJ2-2; 9 bases match TRBD1. J was trimmed by 2 bases and V by 5 bases; bases with no gene match: 10. The CDR3 loop spans 17 amino acids. The germline V gene encodes CDR1 SGHRS and CDR2 YFSETQ.